The clone carrying this T cell receptor (beta chain) was observed many times. Its matching antigen is unknown. Patients aged 18 to 65 had newly diagnosed hyperthyroidism of under 2 months' duration. From roughly 9.2 ml of fresh peripheral blood, PBMCs were isolated. These data come from a study of T cells in Graves' hyperthyroidism and ophthalmopathy. General study points: Most thyroid clonotypes expanded above 0.001 were also detected in blood. The model predicted ophthalmopathy a median about 6.6 months before onset.

Amplified TCR beta CDR3 regions came from RNA transcripts. Carried out on the TCR CDR3, a first-round RT-PCR used the HTBI primer set. TCRdb reprocessed the multiplex PCR reads with MiXCR, giving one entry per CDR3 protein. The sample has hundreds of thousands of distinct CDR3 sequences; around 15% are singletons. The sample comprised blood. The TCR comes from a woman in her twenties or thirties with Graves' hyperthyroidism.

Here the CDR3 reads CASARDSTNEKLFF. As DNA, the CDR3 is TGCGCCAGCGCTAGGGACTCAACTAATGAAAAACTGTTTTTT. This sequence joins TRBV5-1 and TRBJ1-4, with D possibly being TRBD1 (5 bases). CDR3 size: 14 residues. The V end lost 7 bases, the J end lost 0 bases, and 10 bases lay between the germline ends. CDR1 is SGHRS and CDR2 is YFSETQ in the germline V gene.